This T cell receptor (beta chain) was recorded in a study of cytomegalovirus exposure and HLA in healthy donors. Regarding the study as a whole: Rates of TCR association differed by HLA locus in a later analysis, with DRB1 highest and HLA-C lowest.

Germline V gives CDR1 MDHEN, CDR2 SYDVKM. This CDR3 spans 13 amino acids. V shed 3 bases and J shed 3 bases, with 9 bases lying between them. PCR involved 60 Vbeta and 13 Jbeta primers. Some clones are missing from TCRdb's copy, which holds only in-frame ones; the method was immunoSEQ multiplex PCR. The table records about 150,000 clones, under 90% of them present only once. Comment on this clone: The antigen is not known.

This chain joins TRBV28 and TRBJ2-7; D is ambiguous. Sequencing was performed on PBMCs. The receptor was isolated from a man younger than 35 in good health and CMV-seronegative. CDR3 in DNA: TGTGCCAGCAGTTTGCTCACTTACTACGAGCAGTACTTC. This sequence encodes CASSLLTYYEQYF.